This TCR beta chain was sequenced in a study of response to subunit inactivated influenza vaccine. TCRdb processed the RT-PCR reads anew with MiXCR; each CDR3 protein has one entry. The sample records about 540,000 distinct CDR3 sequences, roughly a quarter being singletons. In its sample, this clonotype was seen a few times. V lost 10 bases to trimming and J lost 9 bases; unmatched junction nucleotides: 10. The CDR3 loop spans 13 amino acids. The V gene's germline CDR1 is MNHNS and CDR2 SASEGT. This sample was shared with a second study, whose subject was T cells expressing NK-cell markers. That source notes: It was by 5'RACE template switching with UMIs that TCR beta cDNA was made.

The chain combines TRBV6-1 with TRBJ2-3; the match to TRBD2 covers 10 bases. The receptor's source is a man aged 50-59 years who received an inactivated influenza vaccine. The sample consisted of CD4+ T cells sorted from PBMCs, taken approximately 12 days after vaccination. CDR3 in amino acids: CATRLAGAQTQYF. CDR3 DNA sequence: TGTGCCACCAGACTAGCGGGCGCCCAAACGCAGTATTTT.